These 25 T cell receptor beta chains share one sample of origin, sequenced in a study of CXCR3-negative and CXCR3-positive naive CD8 T cells. Study outcomes and limitations: CXCR3-positive naive cells carried more hydrophobic TRB CDR3s than CXCR3-negative ones.

For these TCRs, the target antigens are not known. UMI labels and 5' RACE were used to prepare the TRB cDNA libraries. From the 5' RACE reads, TCRdb lists one entry per CDR3 protein and no DNA. Found here are some 150,000 distinct CDR3 sequences; the top ten clones hold around 0.37%. The sequenced sample consisted of naive CXCR3+ CD8+ T cells from blood. Subset reported: CD45RO-CCR7+CD27+CD95- naive CD8+ T cells expressing CXCR3 (TNR3+). Receptor source: a human donor in good health. Some clones in this sample may be carry-over from other donors' samples.

The chain uses TRBV20-1 and TRBJ1-3. The length of the CDR3 is 13 residues. The germline V gene encodes CDR1 DFQATT and CDR2 SNEGSKA (reference sequence). CDR3 in amino acids: CSAIREDGNTIYF.

V is TRBV7-9 and J is TRBJ2-1. CDR1 and CDR2 (germline): SEHNR, FQNEAQ (reference sequence). This CDR3 comprises 13 residues. This CDR3 is CASSQPPYNEQFF.

V and J are TRBV7-9 and TRBJ1-4; the TCRdb D gene call, TRBD1, has no DNA to confirm it. Per the germline V gene, CDR1 is SEHNR and CDR2 is FQNEAQ (reference sequence). CDR3 length equals 13 residues. CDR3 sequence reads: CASRGQGGEKLFF. The full variable domain, in which reference TRBV7-9 and TRBJ1-4 provide the parts outside the CDR3, is DTGVSQNPRHKITKRGQNVTFRCDPISEHNRLYWYRQTLGQGPEFLTYFQNEAQLEKSRLLSDRFSAERPKGSFSTLEIQRTEQGDSAMYLCASRGQGGEKLFFGSGTQLSVL.

The chain links TRBV7-9 to TRBJ2-7; TCRdb names TRBD1, which stays unverified in the absence of DNA. Germline lookup yields CDR1 SEHNR and CDR2 FQNEAQ (reference sequence). The CDR3 runs to 16 residues. This CDR3 is CASRPDSGTGSYEQYF. The full variable domain, completed using reference TRBV7-9 and TRBJ2-7, is DTGVSQNPRHKITKRGQNVTFRCDPISEHNRLYWYRQTLGQGPEFLTYFQNEAQLEKSRLLSDRFSAERPKGSFSTLEIQRTEQGDSAMYLCASRPDSGTGSYEQYFGPGTRLTVT.

The chain joins TRBV20-1 to TRBJ2-7. This CDR3 is 14 amino acids long. Per germline, CDR1 DFQATT and CDR2 SNEGSKA (reference sequence). CDR3 loop: CSATPTVNSYEQYF.

V gene TRBV20-1 combines with J gene TRBJ2-4; TCRdb names TRBD2, which stays unverified in the absence of DNA. Germline lookup yields CDR1 DFQATT and CDR2 SNEGSKA (reference sequence). The CDR3 covers 16 residues. The CDR3 loop is CSAVNGRGLAKNIQYF.

The chain is built from TRBV7-9 and TRBJ2-7; there is no DNA to check the TCRdb D call of TRBD1. There are 18 residues in the CDR3. CDR1 is SEHNR and CDR2 is FQNEAQ in the germline V gene (reference sequence). CDR3 in amino acids: CASSSLGGQALLFYEQYF. The entire variable domain, with the rest obtained from reference TRBV7-9 and TRBJ2-7, is as follows: DTGVSQNPRHKITKRGQNVTFRCDPISEHNRLYWYRQTLGQGPEFLTYFQNEAQLEKSRLLSDRFSAERPKGSFSTLEIQRTEQGDSAMYLCASSSLGGQALLFYEQYFGPGTRLTVT.

The chain recombines TRBV29-1 with TRBJ2-7. The CDR3 covers 13 residues. Germline values: CDR1 SQVTM, CDR2 ANQGSEA. CDR3 in amino acids: CSVEDETPYEQYF.

CDR3 loop: CASSYSGQGAREQYF. The V gene is TRBV6-5, the J gene TRBJ2-7; the TCRdb D gene call, TRBD1, has no DNA to confirm it. This CDR3 is 15 amino acids long. Germline CDR1 and CDR2: MNHEY and SVGAGI.

The CDR3 region is CASSLEGRVGNQPQHF. The rearrangement uses TRBV5-5 and TRBJ1-5; the D gene TCRdb calls, TRBD1, cannot be checked with no DNA. The germline CDR1 and CDR2 sequences are SGHKS and YYEKEE (reference sequence). The CDR3 length is 16 residues.

This chain connects TRBV29-1 to TRBJ2-7; the D call of TRBD2 rests on TCRdb alone, since no DNA is present to check it. CDR1 and CDR2 from the germline V gene are SQVTM and ANQGSEA. CDR3 length: 15 residues. CDR3 sequence reads: CSVEDPNSGTYEQYF.

The V call is TRBV7-6, the J call TRBJ1-3. Germline assignment: CDR1 SGHVS and CDR2 FNYEAQ. This CDR3 region has 15 residues. CDR3 protein: CASSLNRSPGNTIYF. Full variable domain (rest looked up from reference TRBV7-6 and TRBJ1-3): GAGVSQSPRYKVTKRGQDVALRCDPISGHVSLYWYRQALGQGPEFLTYFNYEAQQDKSGLPNDRFSAERPEGSISTLTIQRTEQRDSAMYRCASSLNRSPGNTIYFGEGSWLTVV.

This rearrangement joins TRBV29-1 to TRBJ2-1. Germline values: CDR1 SQVTM, CDR2 ANQGSEA. The CDR3 has 12 residues. The CDR3: CSVEGLYNEQFF.

The rearrangement joins TRBV7-9 to TRBJ1-2; TCRdb proposes TRBD1, but this gene call is untestable without DNA. Germline CDR1 and CDR2: SEHNR and FQNEAQ (reference sequence). This CDR3 spans 14 amino acids. The CDR3 protein is CASSPGSEIYGYTF.

This chain connects TRBV5-1 to TRBJ2-2; TCRdb returns TRBD1, unconfirmable since there is no DNA. Germline lookup yields CDR1 SGHRS and CDR2 YFSETQ. This CDR3 is 16 amino acids long. CDR3 protein: CASSLATGANTGELFF.

The CDR3 spells CATREHNNEQFF. V is TRBV15 and J is TRBJ2-1. The CDR3 is 12 amino acids. Germline CDR1 is LNHNV and CDR2 is YYDKDF (reference sequence). The full variable domain, with the rest looked up from reference TRBV15 and TRBJ2-1, is DAMVIQNPRYQVTQFGKPVTLSCSQTLNHNVMYWYQQKSSQAPKLLFHYYDKDFNNEADTPDNFQSRRPNTSFCFLDIRSPGLGDTAMYLCATREHNNEQFFGPGTRLTVL.

This chain links TRBV4-1 with TRBJ2-7; TCRdb's D call, TRBD2, is unchecked because there is no DNA. CDR3 size: 17 residues. Germline V gene data show CDR1 as MGHRA and CDR2 as YSYEKL. CDR3 sequence: CASSQLSGTSGTYEQYF.

The chain employs TRBV29-1 and TRBJ2-1. This CDR3 has 14 residues. Germline CDR1 reads SQVTM; CDR2 reads ANQGSEA. CDR3 residues: CSVEGQQGVDEQFF.

The chain carries TRBV14 and TRBJ1-2. Germline V CDR1 and CDR2: SGHDN, FVKESK. The length of the CDR3 is 12 residues. This chain's CDR3 is CASSAYMDGYTF.

The chain uses TRBV4-2 and TRBJ1-2; TCRdb returns TRBD1, unconfirmable since there is no DNA. Germline CDR1 is LGHNA and CDR2 is YNFKEQ. The CDR3 runs to 17 residues. The chain's CDR3 is CASSQAPVAGGTYGYTF.

The gene calls are TRBV6-5 and TRBJ2-1; without DNA, the TCRdb call of TRBD1 cannot be checked. This CDR3 spans 15 amino acids. Germline CDR1 MNHEY, CDR2 SVGAGI. CDR3 region: CASRTGTGYDNEQFF.

The chain uses TRBV28 and TRBJ2-7; TCRdb's D gene call, TRBD1, goes unchecked for lack of DNA. The germline V gene encodes CDR1 MDHEN and CDR2 SYDVKM. The CDR3 consists of 13 residues. The CDR3 loop reads CASSFRGVDEQYF.

V and J are TRBV3-1 and TRBJ2-7; the D call of TRBD2 rests on TCRdb alone, since no DNA is present to check it. CDR3 length: 14 residues. Germline lookup yields CDR1 LGHDT and CDR2 YNNKEL (reference sequence). CDR3 in amino acids: CASSPRLVIYEQYF.

V usage is TRBV5-6 and J usage is TRBJ2-7; TCRdb selects TRBD1, and the lack of DNA leaves this call unchecked. Germline lookup yields CDR1 SGHDT and CDR2 YYEEEE. This CDR3 is 15 amino acids long. The CDR3 protein is CATTVGQENSYEQYF.

The chain couples TRBV10-1 to TRBJ2-1; absent DNA, TCRdb's TRBD2 call cannot be checked. Germline assignment: CDR1 WNHNN and CDR2 SYGVQD (reference sequence). The CDR3 consists of 18 residues. CDR3 residues: CASSDSRTSGRVYNEQFF.